Sequencing of this TCR beta chain was carried out in a study of identifying expanded T cells in peripheral blood. Overall study findings and caveats: Over approximately two and four weeks, about 17 and 20 clones changed, versus approximately 1.2 between replicates.

To note about this clone: The antigen remains unidentified. An end of the junction differs from the germline gene, which may be a read error.

The repertoire was sequenced with immunoSEQ multiplex PCR; TCRdb's copy has only in-frame clones and lacks some. The sample includes tens of thousands of clones, approximately 80% of them seen just once. The sample taken for sequencing was blood. The clonotype comes from a person between 18 and 70 years old in good health.

The CDR3 region is CASRPTTIYAQYF. CDR3 DNA sequence: TGCGCCAGCAGGCCTACTACCATCTACGCGCAGTACTTC. The chain links TRBV10-1 to TRBJ2-7; unclear D gene. Germline CDR1 WNHNN, CDR2 SYGVQD (reference sequence). The CDR3 extends over 13 amino acids.